These 13 T cell receptor beta chains were sequenced from one sample in a study of identical twins. TCRdb itself ran the 5' RACE reads through MiXCR, one entry per CDR3 protein. This repertoire shows some 1,600,000 distinct CDR3 sequences, around 33% found once; its top ten account for around 0.25%. The sample was cord blood. All receptors derive from a newborn girl in good health.

This chain connects TRBV14 to TRBJ2-1, with D uncertain. With 0 bases removed from V and 10 bases from J, the gap between germline ends came to 13 bases. The CDR3 runs 14 residues. CDR1 and CDR2 (germline): SGHDN, FVKESK. The CDR3 nucleotides are TGTGCCAGCAGCCAAGAAGTGGGCTTTCGGGAGCAGTTCTTC. This encodes CASSQEVGFREQFF.

The gene calls are TRBV6-2 or TRBV6-3 and TRBJ1-1; 10 bases fit TRBD1. Germline V gives CDR1 MNHEY, CDR2 SVGEGT. The CDR3 contains 18 residues. J gave up 5 bases and V 0 bases, and 12 bases lay outside the gene matches. The CDR3 sequence: CASSYSVAGTGVWTEAFF. Here the CDR3 DNA reads TGTGCCAGCAGTTACTCGGTTGCCGGGACAGGGGTTTGGACTGAAGCTTTCTTT.

This clonotype has only a few counts. The rearrangement uses TRBV20-1 and TRBJ2-5; 9 nucleotides match TRBD2. The CDR3 is made up of 14 amino acids. Germline CDR1 is DFQATT and CDR2 is SNEGSKA (reference sequence). V was pared by 4 bases and J by 4 bases, with 7 bases of the junction left unmatched. CDR3 sequence (DNA): TGCAGTGCTACCGCTAGCGGGGTAGGAGAGACCCAGTACTTC. Its translation: CSATASGVGETQYF.

The V call is TRBV27, the J call TRBJ2-1, with D unclear. The germline CDR1 and CDR2 sequences are MNHEY and SMNVEV (reference sequence). The CDR3 has 13 amino acids. V lost 5 bases, J lost 5 bases, and 10 bases lay in between. The DNA for the CDR3 is TGTGCCAGCAGTAGTGCTGACAACAATGAGCAGTTCTTC. It encodes CASSSADNNEQFF.

This clonotype was observed a few times. The J gene is TRBJ1-2, the V gene TRBV21-1. TRBV21-1 is annotated as a pseudogene. This CDR3 has 15 residues. The CDR3, as DNA: TGTGCCAGCAACTTTAAGGGGACTCCTCATATTGGCTACACCTTC. This translates into CASNFKGTPHIGYTF.

This clonotype was seen repeatedly, ten times or more. This sequence joins TRBV7-2 and TRBJ1-2; 11 nucleotides line up with TRBD1. Trimming at V came to 4 bases and at J to 3 bases, leaving 1 base not matched to a gene. The CDR3 contains 14 residues. CDR1 SGHTA and CDR2 FQGNSA come from the germline V gene. The CDR3 bases are TGTGCCAGCAGCTGGACAGGGGGCGACTATGGCTACACCTTC. This translates into CASSWTGGDYGYTF.

This sequence joins TRBV12-3 or TRBV12-4 and TRBJ1-3, with D possibly being TRBD1 (5 bases). The ends were cut back, 7 bases at V and 0 bases at J, with 16 bases in the middle. CDR3 length: 16 residues. CDR3 sequence: CASTTGTPASGNTIYF. For the CDR3, the DNA is TGTGCCAGCACCACCGGGACTCCAGCCTCTGGAAACACCATATATTTT.

The V call is TRBV7-7, the J call TRBJ2-5; D assignment may be TRBD1 or TRBD2 (5 bases each). This CDR3 region has 15 residues. Germline CDR1 reads SSHAT; CDR2 reads FNYEAQ (reference sequence). CDR3 loop: CASARWGLDQETQYF. CDR3 bases: TGTGCTAGCGCCCGTTGGGGCCTTGACCAAGAGACCCAGTACTTC.

The V call is TRBV5-1, the J call TRBJ1-5, with D possibly TRBD1 on 6 matching bases. Trimming took 4 bases from V and 2 from J, leaving 16 bases between them. The CDR3 consists of 16 residues. Germline CDR1 reads SGHRS; CDR2 reads YFSETQ. The CDR3 here is CASSLGGGLGNQPQHF. CDR3 bases: TGCGCCAGCAGCCTAGGTGGGGGGCTGGGCAATCAGCCCCAGCATTTT.

This clonotype has more than one count but fewer than ten. This chain joins TRBV20-1 and TRBJ2-3; TRBD2 matches at 8 bases. Germline CDR1 is DFQATT and CDR2 is SNEGSKA (reference sequence). CDR3 length equals 15 residues. The trim removed 3 bases at V and 0 bases at J, leaving 5 bases unmatched. The CDR3 region is CSASSGSSSTDTQYF. CDR3 nucleotide sequence: TGCAGTGCTAGCAGCGGGAGTTCTAGCACAGATACGCAGTATTTT.

This clonotype has more than one count but fewer than ten. This rearrangement joins TRBV3-1 to TRBJ1-2; D may be TRBD1 (6 bases). Trimming took off 4 bases at V and 6 bases at J, with 21 bases between the two ends. Germline V gene lookup returns CDR1 LGHDT and CDR2 YNNKEL (reference sequence). The CDR3 extends over 16 amino acids. The CDR3 DNA follows: TGTGCCAGCAGCCGAACCGTGGGGGCAGTTGAGAATGGCTACACCTTC. The encoded protein is CASSRTVGAVENGYTF.

Turning to this clonotype: At one of its ends the junction is not consistent with the germline gene, which may arise from a read error. The chain links TRBV5-4 to TRBJ2-5; TRBD2 matches at 11 bases. Germline V lookup: CDR1 SGHNT, CDR2 YYREEE (reference sequence). The CDR3 is made up of 15 amino acids. CDR3 sequence: CASSGSSGRLETPYF. CDR3 bases: TGTGCCAGCAGCGGCTCTAGCGGGAGGTTAGAGACCCCGTACTTC.

This clonotype was counted at least ten times. The rearrangement joins TRBV25-1 to TRBJ2-7, with unresolved D. Germline CDR1 reads MGHDK; CDR2 reads SYGVNS. This CDR3 comprises 10 residues. Deletions cut 8 bases from V and 4 bases from J, with 6 bases between. The chain's CDR3 is CASPQYEQYF. CDR3 in DNA: TGTGCCAGCCCTCAGTACGAGCAGTACTTC.